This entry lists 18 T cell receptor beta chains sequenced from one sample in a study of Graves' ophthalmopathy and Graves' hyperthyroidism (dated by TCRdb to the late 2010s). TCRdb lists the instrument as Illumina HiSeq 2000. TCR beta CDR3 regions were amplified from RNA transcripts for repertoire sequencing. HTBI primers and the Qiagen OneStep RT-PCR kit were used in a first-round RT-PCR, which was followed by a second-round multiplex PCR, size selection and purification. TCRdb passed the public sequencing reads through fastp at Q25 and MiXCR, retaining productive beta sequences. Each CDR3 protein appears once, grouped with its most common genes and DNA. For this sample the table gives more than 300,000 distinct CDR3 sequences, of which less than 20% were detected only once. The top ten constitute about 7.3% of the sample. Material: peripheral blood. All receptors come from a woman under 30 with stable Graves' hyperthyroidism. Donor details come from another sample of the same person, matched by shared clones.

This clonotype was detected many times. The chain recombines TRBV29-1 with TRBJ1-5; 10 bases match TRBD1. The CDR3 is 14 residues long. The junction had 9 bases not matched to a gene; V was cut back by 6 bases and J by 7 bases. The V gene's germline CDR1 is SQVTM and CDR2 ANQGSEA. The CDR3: CSVQTGGANQPQHF. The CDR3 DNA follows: TGCAGCGTACAGACAGGGGGCGCGAACCAGCCCCAGCATTTT.

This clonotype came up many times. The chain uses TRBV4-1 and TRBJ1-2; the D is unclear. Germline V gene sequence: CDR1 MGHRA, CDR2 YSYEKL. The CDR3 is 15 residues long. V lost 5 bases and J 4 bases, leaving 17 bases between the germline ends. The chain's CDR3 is CASSAWTVALYGYTF. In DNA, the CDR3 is TGCGCCAGCAGCGCCTGGACGGTTGCCCTCTATGGCTACACCTTC.

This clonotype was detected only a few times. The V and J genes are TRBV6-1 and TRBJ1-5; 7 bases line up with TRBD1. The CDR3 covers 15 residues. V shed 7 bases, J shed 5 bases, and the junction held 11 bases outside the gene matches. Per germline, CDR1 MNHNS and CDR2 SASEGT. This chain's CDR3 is CASKGRGRSDQPQHF. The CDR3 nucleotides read TGTGCCAGCAAAGGGAGGGGGCGGTCGGATCAGCCCCAGCATTTT.

For the CDR3, the DNA is TGCAGCGTGGGGGAGAGGGGGAGCTACGAGCAGTACTTC. Amino acid sequence: CSVGERGSYEQYF. The gene calls are TRBV29-1 and TRBJ2-7; tentatively, D is TRBD1 (6 bases). Germline-derived CDR1 and CDR2 are SQVTM and ANQGSEA. V was pared by 6 bases and J by 3 bases, with 15 bases between. The CDR3 has 13 residues.

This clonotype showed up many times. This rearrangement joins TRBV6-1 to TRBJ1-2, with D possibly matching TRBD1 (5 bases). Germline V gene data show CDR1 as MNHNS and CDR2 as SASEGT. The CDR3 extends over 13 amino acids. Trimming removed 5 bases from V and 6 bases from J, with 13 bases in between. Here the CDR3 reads CASSPGGGNGYTF. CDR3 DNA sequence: TGTGCCAGCAGTCCGGGGGGGGGAAATGGCTACACCTTC.

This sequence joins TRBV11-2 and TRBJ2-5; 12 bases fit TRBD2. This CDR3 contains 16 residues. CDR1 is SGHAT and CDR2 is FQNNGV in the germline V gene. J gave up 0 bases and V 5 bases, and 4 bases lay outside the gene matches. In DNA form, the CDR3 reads TGTGCCAGCAGCGGGACTAGCGGGTCGTACCAAGAGACCCAGTACTTC. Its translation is CASSGTSGSYQETQYF.

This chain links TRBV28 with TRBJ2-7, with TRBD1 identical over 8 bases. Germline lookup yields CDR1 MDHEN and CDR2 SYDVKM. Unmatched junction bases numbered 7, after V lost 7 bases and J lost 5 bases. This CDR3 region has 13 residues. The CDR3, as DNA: TGTGCCAGCAATTTTCTACAGGGGGACGAGCAGTACTTC. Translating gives CASNFLQGDEQYF.

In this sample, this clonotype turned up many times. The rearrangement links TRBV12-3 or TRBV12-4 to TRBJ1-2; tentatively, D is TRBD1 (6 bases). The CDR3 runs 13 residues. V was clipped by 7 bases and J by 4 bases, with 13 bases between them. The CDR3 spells CASIQGSRYGYTF. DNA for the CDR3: TGTGCCAGCATCCAGGGGTCTCGCTATGGCTACACCTTC.

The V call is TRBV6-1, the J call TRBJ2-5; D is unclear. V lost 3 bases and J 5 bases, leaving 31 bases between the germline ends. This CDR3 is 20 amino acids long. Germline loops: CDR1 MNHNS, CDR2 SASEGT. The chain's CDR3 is CASSERGGAPPITSSETQYF. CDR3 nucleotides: TGTGCCAGCAGTGAGAGAGGTGGCGCACCCCCGATTACTTCCTCCGAGACCCAGTACTTC.

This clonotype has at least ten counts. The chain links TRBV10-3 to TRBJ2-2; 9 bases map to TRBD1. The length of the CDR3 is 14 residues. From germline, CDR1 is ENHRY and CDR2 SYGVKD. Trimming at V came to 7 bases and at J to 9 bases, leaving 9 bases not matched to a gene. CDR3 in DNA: TGTGCCATCACCCCGGGACAGGGAGGCCGGGAGCTGTTTTTT. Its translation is CAITPGQGGRELFF.

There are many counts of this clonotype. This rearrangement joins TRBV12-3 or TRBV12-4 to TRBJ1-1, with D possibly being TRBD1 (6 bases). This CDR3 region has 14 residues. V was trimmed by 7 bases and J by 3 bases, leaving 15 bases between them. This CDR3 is CASIPLGQYTEAFF. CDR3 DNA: TGTGCCAGCATCCCATTGGGACAATACACTGAAGCTTTCTTT.

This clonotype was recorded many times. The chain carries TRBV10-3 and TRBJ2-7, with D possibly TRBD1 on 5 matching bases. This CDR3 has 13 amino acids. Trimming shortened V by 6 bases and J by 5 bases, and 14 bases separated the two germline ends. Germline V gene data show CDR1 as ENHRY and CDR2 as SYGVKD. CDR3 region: CAIRLQGEHEQYF. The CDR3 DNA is TGTGCCATCAGGCTCCAGGGTGAACACGAGCAGTACTTC.

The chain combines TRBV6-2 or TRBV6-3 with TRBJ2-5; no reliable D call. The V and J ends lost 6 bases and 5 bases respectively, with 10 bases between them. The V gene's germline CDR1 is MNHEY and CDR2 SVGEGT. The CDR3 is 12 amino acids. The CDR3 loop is CASRWLQETQYF. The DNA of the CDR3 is TGTGCCAGCAGGTGGCTTCAGGAGACCCAGTACTTC.

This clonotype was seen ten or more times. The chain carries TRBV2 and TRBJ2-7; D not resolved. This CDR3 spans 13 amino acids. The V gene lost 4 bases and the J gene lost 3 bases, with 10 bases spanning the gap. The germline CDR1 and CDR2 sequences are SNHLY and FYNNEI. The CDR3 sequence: CASSGAGFYEQYF. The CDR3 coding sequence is TGTGCCAGCAGTGGGGCAGGATTCTACGAGCAGTACTTC.

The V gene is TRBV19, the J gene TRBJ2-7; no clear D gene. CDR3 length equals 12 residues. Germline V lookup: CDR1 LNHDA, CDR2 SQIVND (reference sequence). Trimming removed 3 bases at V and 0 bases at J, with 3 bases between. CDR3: CASSMSSYEQYF. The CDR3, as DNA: TGTGCCAGTAGTATGTCCTCCTACGAGCAGTACTTC. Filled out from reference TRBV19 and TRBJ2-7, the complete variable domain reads DGGITQSPKYLFRKEGQNVTLSCEQNLNHDAMYWYRQDPGQGLRLIYYSQIVNDFQKGDIAEGYSVSREKKESFPLTVTSAQKNPTAFYLCASSMSSYEQYFGPGTRLTVT.

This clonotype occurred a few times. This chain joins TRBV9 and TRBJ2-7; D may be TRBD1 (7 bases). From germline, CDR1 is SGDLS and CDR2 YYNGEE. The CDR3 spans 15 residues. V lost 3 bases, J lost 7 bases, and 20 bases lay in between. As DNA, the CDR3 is TGTGCCAGCAGCGGACAAGGGGGCCGCGGGACAGAGCAGTACTTC. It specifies CASSGQGGRGTEQYF. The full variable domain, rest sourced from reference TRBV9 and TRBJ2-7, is DSGVTQTPKHLITATGQRVTLRCSPRSGDLSVYWYQQSLDQGLQFLIQYYNGEERAKGNILERFSAQQFPDLHSELNLSSLELGDSALYFCASSGQGGRGTEQYFGPGTRLTVT.

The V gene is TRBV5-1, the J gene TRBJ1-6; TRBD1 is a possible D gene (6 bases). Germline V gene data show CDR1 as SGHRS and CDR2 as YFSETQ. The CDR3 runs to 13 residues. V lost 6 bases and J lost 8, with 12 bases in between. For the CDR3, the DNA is TGCGCCAGCACTGTGGGGGCCGATTCACCCCTCCACTTT. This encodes CASTVGADSPLHF.

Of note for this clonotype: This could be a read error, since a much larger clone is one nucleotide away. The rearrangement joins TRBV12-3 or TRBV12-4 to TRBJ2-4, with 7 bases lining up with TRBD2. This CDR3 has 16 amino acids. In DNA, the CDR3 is TGTGCCAGCACCCTTAGCGGGCGGCTAGCCAAAAACATTAAGTACTTC. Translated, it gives CASTLSGRLAKNIKYF.